Below are 22 T cell receptor beta chains sequenced from a single sample in a study of blood T cells in healthy people across ages. The use of a sample-barcoded 5' primer and a J-beta primer mix characterized a second PCR of roughly 6 to 11 cycles. TCRdb independently ran MiXCR on the 5' RACE reads; one entry per CDR3 protein. The repertoire holds about 930,000 distinct CDR3 sequences, with 25% to 30% as singletons. The data also belong to a second study, concerning T cells of mothers and their children.

Sequenced sample: blood. The receptors originated from a woman aged 40 to 55 in good health.

The rearrangement uses TRBV20-1 and TRBJ1-1; TRBD1 matches at 10 bases. The CDR3 spans 18 residues. V lost 3 bases, J lost 0 bases, and 13 bases stayed unmatched. The germline V gene encodes CDR1 DFQATT and CDR2 SNEGSKA (reference sequence). The DNA of the CDR3 is TGCAGTGCTAGGGGTACCGCGGACAGGGGGTTTATGAACACTGAAGCTTTCTTT. Amino acids: CSARGTADRGFMNTEAFF.

The chain recombines TRBV5-1 with TRBJ2-3; 7 bases match TRBD2. This CDR3 is 14 amino acids long. J lost 3 bases, V lost 4 bases, and 5 bases had no gene match. Per germline, CDR1 SGHRS and CDR2 YFSETQ. CDR3 sequence: CASSRDGRTDTQYF. CDR3 in DNA: TGCGCCAGCAGCCGGGACGGGAGGACAGATACGCAGTATTTT.

There are many counts of this clonotype. This rearrangement joins TRBV15 to TRBJ1-2, with 9 bases fitting TRBD1. Unmatched junction bases numbered 2, after V lost 6 bases and J lost 3 bases. Germline V gives CDR1 LNHNV, CDR2 YYDKDF (reference sequence). CDR3 length: 13 amino acids. As DNA, the CDR3 is TGTGCCACCAGGGGACAGGGCGACTATGGCTACACCTTC. It encodes CATRGQGDYGYTF.

The V gene is TRBV20-1, the J gene TRBJ2-7; weak D call: TRBD1 (6 bases). V lost 2 bases to trimming and J lost 2 bases, with 13 bases between them. The CDR3 consists of 14 residues. Looked up from germline, CDR1 is DFQATT and CDR2 is SNEGSKA (reference sequence). The CDR3 DNA reads as TGCAGTGCTAGACGAGGAACAGGGACCTACGAGCAGTACTTC. Translated, it gives CSARRGTGTYEQYF.

About this clonotype itself: This may come from a read error, since a much larger clone is one base off. The genes are TRBV12-3 or TRBV12-4 and TRBJ2-7; 9 bases line up with TRBD1. There are 16 residues in the CDR3. CDR3 region: CASSLGIRQGGGEQDF. In DNA, the CDR3 is TGTGCCAGCAGTCTCGGAATAAGACAGGGGGGTGGCGAGCAGGACTTC.

This clonotype was counted a few times. The chain combines TRBV11-1 with TRBJ1-2; TRBD1 matches at 10 bases. CDR1 is SGHAT and CDR2 is FQDESV in the germline V gene (reference sequence). CDR3 length: 22 residues. V lost 1 base to trimming and J lost 0 bases; unmatched junction nucleotides: 20. CDR3: CASSLVRFPATGGVRANYGYTF. The CDR3 nucleotides are TGTGCCAGCAGCTTAGTACGGTTCCCCGCGACAGGGGGCGTTCGGGCTAACTATGGCTACACCTTC.

This clonotype was seen a handful of times. V gene TRBV6-6 combines with J gene TRBJ2-5; D could derive from TRBD1 or TRBD2 (5 bases each). Trimming pared 6 bases from V and 4 bases from J, leaving 15 bases between. The CDR3 spans 14 residues. The V gene's germline CDR1 is MNHNY and CDR2 SVGAGI (reference sequence). The CDR3: CASRPLGARETQYF. The CDR3 DNA sequence: TGTGCCAGCAGACCCCTCGGGGCAAGAGAGACCCAGTACTTC.

In its sample, this clonotype was seen a few times. J is TRBJ2-7 and V is TRBV5-4, with a possible D match to TRBD2 (5 bases). V was shortened by 4 bases and J by 1 base, with 15 bases between the two germline ends. The V gene's germline CDR1 is SGHNT and CDR2 YYREEE (reference sequence). The CDR3 loop spans 15 amino acids. CDR3 region: CASSPDGGRSYEQYF. The CDR3 nucleotides read TGTGCCAGCAGCCCCGACGGAGGCAGATCCTACGAGCAGTACTTC.

Regarding this clonotype: Given a much more abundant clone one base away, this may be a read error. The chain links TRBV5-1 to TRBJ2-5, with D perhaps matching TRBD2 (6 bases). V lost 9 bases and J 1 base, leaving 13 bases between the germline ends. Per germline, CDR1 SGHRS and CDR2 YFSETQ. The CDR3 runs to 13 residues. This CDR3 is CATRRGIQETQYF. The DNA of the CDR3 is TGCGCCACACGCCGGGGGATCCAAGAGACCCAGTACTTC.

There are a few counts of this clonotype. The rearrangement links TRBV6-2 or TRBV6-3 to TRBJ1-1, with TRBD1 matching 9 bases. The J segment lost 1 base and the V segment lost 2 bases, leaving 2 bases of the junction unmatched. The CDR3 is 15 amino acids. Germline-derived CDR1 and CDR2 are MNHEY and SVGEGT. The CDR3 sequence: CASSYQDRGNTEAFF. The CDR3 DNA reads TGTGCCAGCAGTTACCAGGACAGGGGGAACACTGAAGCTTTCTTT.

The chain has TRBV30 and TRBJ2-7; no definite D call. CDR3 length: 13 residues. The germline V gene has CDR1 GTSNPN and CDR2 SVGIG (reference sequence). Trimming took off 1 base at V and 0 bases at J, with 7 bases between the two ends. DNA of the CDR3: TGTGCCTGGAGTGGGGCGGACTCCTACGAGCAGTACTTC. Its protein is CAWSGADSYEQYF.

This clonotype has only a few counts. The CDR3 here is CASSVAMDTEAFF. DNA for the CDR3: TGTGCCAGCAGCGTGGCAATGGACACTGAAGCTTTCTTT. This chain uses TRBV9 with TRBJ1-1, with unresolved D. This CDR3 region has 13 residues. Germline assignment: CDR1 SGDLS and CDR2 YYNGEE. Trimming removed 2 bases from V and 3 bases from J, with 8 bases in between.

The genes are TRBV6-5 and TRBJ2-5, with 11 bases lining up with TRBD1. The CDR3 is 13 residues long. Per germline, CDR1 MNHEY and CDR2 SVGAGI. V was clipped by 8 bases and J by 7 bases; unmatched bases: 6. The DNA of the CDR3 is TGTGCCAGCGGACAGGGGGCGAGGGGGACCCAGTACTTC. This gives the protein CASGQGARGTQYF.

The V gene is TRBV15, the J gene TRBJ1-1, with D possibly matching TRBD1 (6 bases). The germline V gene has CDR1 LNHNV and CDR2 YYDKDF (reference sequence). The CDR3 length is 14 residues. The germline V and J ends were trimmed by 4 bases and 0 bases, with 9 bases remaining between them. The chain's CDR3 is CATSNREMNTEAFF. Written as DNA, the CDR3 is TGTGCCACCAGCAACAGGGAGATGAACACTGAAGCTTTCTTT.

V usage is TRBV7-2 and J usage is TRBJ2-3, with unresolved D. V was cut by 1 base and J by 0 bases, with 8 bases left in between. The CDR3 has 15 residues. Looked up from germline, CDR1 is SGHTA and CDR2 is FQGNSA. The CDR3 loop is CASSLGRGSTDTQYF. In DNA, the CDR3 is TGTGCCAGCAGCTTAGGGCGTGGCAGCACAGATACGCAGTATTTT.

This clonotype was seen only a few times. A much larger clone lies one base from this, so it may be a read error. This chain links TRBV29-1 with TRBJ2-1; tentative D call: TRBD2 (6 bases). The CDR3 runs 15 residues. Germline values: CDR1 SQVTM, CDR2 ANQGSEA. The V end was cut by 4 bases, the J end by 3 bases, with 16 bases between. The CDR3 DNA sequence: TGCAGCGTTGCCGGAGTTGGAGGGGACTACAATGAGCAGTTCTTC. Amino acids: CSVAGVGGDYNEQFF.

A remark on this clonotype: Being one base from a much bigger clone, this may be a read error. The rearrangement uses TRBV11-2 and TRBJ2-7; D gene unclear. This CDR3 spans 13 amino acids. V was clipped by 4 bases and J by 7 bases, with 14 bases between them. Germline V CDR1 and CDR2: SGHAT, FQNNGV. The CDR3 loop reads CASSSRRANEQYF. The CDR3 nucleotides are TGTGCCAGCAGCTCGAGGCGCGCCAATGAGCAGTACTTC.

The table lists this clonotype with many counts. The V call is TRBV3-1, the J call TRBJ2-7; D gene uncertain. Trimming stripped 4 bases from V and 1 base from J, with 14 bases between. Germline CDR1 LGHDT, CDR2 YNNKEL (reference sequence). This CDR3 has 15 amino acids. The DNA of the CDR3 is TGTGCCAGCAGCCCCTTTGACCGTACTTCCTACGAGCAGTACTTC. Protein sequence: CASSPFDRTSYEQYF.

This clonotype has more than one count but fewer than ten. This chain links TRBV4-2 with TRBJ2-4, with TRBD2 as a possible D gene (5 bases). Germline V gene data show CDR1 as LGHNA and CDR2 as YNFKEQ. Trimming took 0 bases from V and 12 from J, leaving 9 bases between them. The CDR3 covers 12 residues. CDR3 DNA sequence: TGTGCCAGCAGCCAAGAGAGGGTAGCTCAGTACTTC. Translating it yields CASSQERVAQYF.

The chain combines TRBV28 with TRBJ1-5, with D uncertain. CDR1 is MDHEN and CDR2 is SYDVKM in the germline V gene. Trimming left V 1 base short and J 4 bases short, with 14 bases between. The CDR3 is 16 amino acids. This CDR3 is CASSLFLGLSNQPQHF. In nucleotides, the CDR3 is TGTGCCAGCAGTTTATTTTTGGGCTTATCTAATCAGCCCCAGCATTTT.

This clonotype was observed many times. The chain links TRBV29-1 to TRBJ1-6; 7 bases map to TRBD1. V gave up 3 bases and J gave up 7 bases; unmatched junction bases: 12. This CDR3 is built from 16 residues. Germline CDR1 SQVTM, CDR2 ANQGSEA. CDR3 sequence reads: CSVDIKQDRENSPLHF. CDR3 bases: TGCAGCGTTGACATTAAGCAAGACAGGGAGAATTCACCCCTCCACTTT.

This clonotype was counted between two and nine times. The gene calls are TRBV29-1 and TRBJ1-1, with 7 bases lining up with TRBD1. The V and J ends lost 4 bases and 3 bases, in that order; junction bases with no gene match: 5. The CDR3 runs to 13 residues. Germline CDR1 reads SQVTM; CDR2 reads ANQGSEA. The CDR3 is CSVAGGWDTEAFF. The CDR3 nucleotides are TGCAGCGTTGCAGGGGGGTGGGACACTGAAGCTTTCTTT.